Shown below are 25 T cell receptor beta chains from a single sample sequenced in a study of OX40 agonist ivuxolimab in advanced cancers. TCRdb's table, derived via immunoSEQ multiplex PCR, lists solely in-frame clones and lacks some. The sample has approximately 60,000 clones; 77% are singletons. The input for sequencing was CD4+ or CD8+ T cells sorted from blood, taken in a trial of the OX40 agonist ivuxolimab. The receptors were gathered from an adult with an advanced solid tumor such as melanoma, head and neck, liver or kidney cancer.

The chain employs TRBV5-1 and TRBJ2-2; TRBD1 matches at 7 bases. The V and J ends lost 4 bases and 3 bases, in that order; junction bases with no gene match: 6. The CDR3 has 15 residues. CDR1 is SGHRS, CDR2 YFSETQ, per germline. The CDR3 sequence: CASSLGTADTGELFF. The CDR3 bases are TGCGCCAGCAGCCTCGGGACAGCGGACACCGGGGAGCTGTTTTTT.

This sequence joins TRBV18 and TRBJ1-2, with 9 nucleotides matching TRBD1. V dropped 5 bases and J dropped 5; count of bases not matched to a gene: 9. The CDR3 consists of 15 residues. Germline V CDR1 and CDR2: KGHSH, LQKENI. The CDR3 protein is CASSWGTGKEYGYTF. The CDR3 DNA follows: TGTGCCAGCTCATGGGGGACAGGGAAGGAATATGGCTACACCTTC.

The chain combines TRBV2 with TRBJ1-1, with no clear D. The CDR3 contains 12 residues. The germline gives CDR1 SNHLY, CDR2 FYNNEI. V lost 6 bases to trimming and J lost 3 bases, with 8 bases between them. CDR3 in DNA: TGTGCCAGCAGGGGCCAATACACTGAAGCTTTCTTT. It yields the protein CASRGQYTEAFF. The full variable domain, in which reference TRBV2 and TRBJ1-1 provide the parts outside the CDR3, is EPEVTQTPSHQVTQMGQEVILRCVPISNHLYFYWYRQILGQKVEFLVSFYNNEISEKSEIFDDQFSVERPDGSNFTLKIRSTKLEDSAMYFCASRGQYTEAFFGQGTRLTVV.

The CDR3 region has the DNA TGTGCCAGCAGTTCATCAGGGGCCGAGGAAGCTTTCTTT. It translates to CASSSSGAEEAFF. The chain uses TRBV28 and TRBJ1-1, with D maybe TRBD1 (6 bases). Germline V gene data show CDR1 as MDHEN and CDR2 as SYDVKM. CDR3 length equals 13 residues. V gave up 4 bases and J gave up 8 bases, with 14 bases separating them.

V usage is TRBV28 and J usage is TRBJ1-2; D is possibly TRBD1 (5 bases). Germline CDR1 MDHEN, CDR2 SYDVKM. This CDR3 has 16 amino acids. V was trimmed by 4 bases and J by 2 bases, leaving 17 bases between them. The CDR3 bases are TGTGCCAGCAGTTCCTTATTAGGGGAGGGGAACTATGGCTACACCTTC. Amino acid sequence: CASSSLLGEGNYGYTF.

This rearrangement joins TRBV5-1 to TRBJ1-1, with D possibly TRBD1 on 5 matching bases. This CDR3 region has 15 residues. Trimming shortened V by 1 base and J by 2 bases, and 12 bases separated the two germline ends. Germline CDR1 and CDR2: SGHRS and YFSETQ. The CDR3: CASSLLPGVNTEAFF. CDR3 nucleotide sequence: TGCGCCAGCAGCTTGCTTCCGGGGGTAAACACTGAAGCTTTCTTT.

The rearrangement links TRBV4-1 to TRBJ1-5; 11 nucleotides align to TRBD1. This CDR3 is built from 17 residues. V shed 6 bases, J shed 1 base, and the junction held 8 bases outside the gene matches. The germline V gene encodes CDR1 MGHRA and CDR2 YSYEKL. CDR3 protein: CASSRTGGGRSNQPQHF. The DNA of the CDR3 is TGCGCCAGCAGTCGGACAGGGGGCGGTAGGAGCAATCAGCCCCAGCATTTT.

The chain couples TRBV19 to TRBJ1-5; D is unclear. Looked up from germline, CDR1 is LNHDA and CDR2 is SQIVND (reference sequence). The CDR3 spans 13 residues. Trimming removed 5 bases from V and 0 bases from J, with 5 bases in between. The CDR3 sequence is CASSDYSNQPQHF. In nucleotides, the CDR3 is TGTGCCAGTAGTGATTATAGCAATCAGCCCCAGCATTTT.

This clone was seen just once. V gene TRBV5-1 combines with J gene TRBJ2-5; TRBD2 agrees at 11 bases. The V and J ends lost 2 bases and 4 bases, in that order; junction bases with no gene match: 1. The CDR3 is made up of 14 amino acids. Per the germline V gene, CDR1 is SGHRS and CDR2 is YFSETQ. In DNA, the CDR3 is TGCGCCAGCAGCTTACTAGCGGGAGTAGAGACCCAGTACTTC. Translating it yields CASSLLAGVETQYF.

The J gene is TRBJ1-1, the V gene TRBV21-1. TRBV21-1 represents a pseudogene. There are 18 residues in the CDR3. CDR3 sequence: CASSKVELGGDQNTEAFF. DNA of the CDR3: TGTGCCAGCAGCAAAGTAGAGTTGGGGGGGGATCAGAACACTGAAGCTTTCTTT.

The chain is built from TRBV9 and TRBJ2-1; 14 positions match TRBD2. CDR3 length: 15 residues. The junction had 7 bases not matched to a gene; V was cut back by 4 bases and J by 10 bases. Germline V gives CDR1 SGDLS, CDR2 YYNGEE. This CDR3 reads CASSMTSGRAGEQFF. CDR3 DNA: TGTGCCAGCAGCATGACTAGCGGGAGGGCCGGAGAGCAGTTCTTC.

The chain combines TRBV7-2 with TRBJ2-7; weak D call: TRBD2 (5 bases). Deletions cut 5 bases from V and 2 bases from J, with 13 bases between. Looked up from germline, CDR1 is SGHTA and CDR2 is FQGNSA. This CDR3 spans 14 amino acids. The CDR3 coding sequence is TGTGCCAGCAGCGTCACTAGTTGGACCTACGAGCAGTACTTC. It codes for CASSVTSWTYEQYF. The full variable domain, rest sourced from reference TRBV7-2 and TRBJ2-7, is GAGVSQSPSNKVTEKGKDVELRCDPISGHTALYWYRQSLGQGLEFLIYFQGNSAPDKSGLPSDRFSAERTGGSVSTLTIQRTQQEDSAVYLCASSVTSWTYEQYFGPGTRLTVT.

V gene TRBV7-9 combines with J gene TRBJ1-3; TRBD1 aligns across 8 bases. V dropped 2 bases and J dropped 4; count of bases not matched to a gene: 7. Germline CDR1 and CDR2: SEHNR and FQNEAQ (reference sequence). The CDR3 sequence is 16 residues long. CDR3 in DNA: TGTGCCAGCAGCTTATTGGGACAGGCTTCGGGAAACACCATATATTTT. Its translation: CASSLLGQASGNTIYF. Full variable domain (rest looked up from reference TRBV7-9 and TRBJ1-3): DTGVSQNPRHKITKRGQNVTFRCDPISEHNRLYWYRQTLGQGPEFLTYFQNEAQLEKSRLLSDRFSAERPKGSFSTLEIQRTEQGDSAMYLCASSLLGQASGNTIYFGEGSWLTVV.

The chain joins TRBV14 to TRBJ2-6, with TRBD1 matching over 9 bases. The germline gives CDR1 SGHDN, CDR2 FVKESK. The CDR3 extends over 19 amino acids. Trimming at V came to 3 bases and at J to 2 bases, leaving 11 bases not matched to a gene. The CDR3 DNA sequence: TGTGCCAGCAGCCATTACTCGGGGACAGGGTTAACTGGGGCCAACGTCCTGACTTTC. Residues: CASSHYSGTGLTGANVLTF.

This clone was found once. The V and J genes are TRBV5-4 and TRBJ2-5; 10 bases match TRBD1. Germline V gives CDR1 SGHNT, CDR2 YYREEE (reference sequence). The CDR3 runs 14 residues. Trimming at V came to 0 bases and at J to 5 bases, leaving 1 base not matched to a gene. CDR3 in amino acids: CASSLGQGAETQYF. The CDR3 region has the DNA TGTGCCAGCAGCTTGGGACAGGGGGCTGAGACCCAGTACTTC.

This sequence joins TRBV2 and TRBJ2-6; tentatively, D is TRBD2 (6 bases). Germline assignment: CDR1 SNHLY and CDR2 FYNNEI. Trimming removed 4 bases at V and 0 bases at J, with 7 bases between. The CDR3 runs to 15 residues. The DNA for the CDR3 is TGTGCCAGCAGTGCGGAGGGCTCTGGGGCCAACGTCCTGACTTTC. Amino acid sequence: CASSAEGSGANVLTF.

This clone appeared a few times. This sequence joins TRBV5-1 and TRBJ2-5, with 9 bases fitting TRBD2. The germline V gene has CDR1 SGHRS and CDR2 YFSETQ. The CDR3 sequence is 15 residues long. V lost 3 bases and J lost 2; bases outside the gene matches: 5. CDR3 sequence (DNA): TGCGCCAGCAGCTCATTAGCGGGAGTACAAGAGACCCAGTACTTC. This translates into CASSSLAGVQETQYF.

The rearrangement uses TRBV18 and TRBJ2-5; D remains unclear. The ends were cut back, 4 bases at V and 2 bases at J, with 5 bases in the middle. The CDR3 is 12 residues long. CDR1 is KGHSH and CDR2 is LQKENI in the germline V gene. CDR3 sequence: CASSRPQETQYF. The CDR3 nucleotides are TGTGCCAGCTCACGTCCGCAAGAGACCCAGTACTTC.

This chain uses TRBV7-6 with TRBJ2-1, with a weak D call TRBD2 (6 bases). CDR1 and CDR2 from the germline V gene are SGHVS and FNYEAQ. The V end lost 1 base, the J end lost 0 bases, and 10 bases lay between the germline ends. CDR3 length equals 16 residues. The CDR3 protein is CASSLGRVSSYNEQFF. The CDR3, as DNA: TGTGCCAGCAGCTTAGGGAGGGTGAGCTCCTACAATGAGCAGTTCTTC. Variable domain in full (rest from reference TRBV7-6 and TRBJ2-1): GAGVSQSPRYKVTKRGQDVALRCDPISGHVSLYWYRQALGQGPEFLTYFNYEAQQDKSGLPNDRFSAERPEGSISTLTIQRTEQRDSAMYRCASSLGRVSSYNEQFFGPGTRLTVL.

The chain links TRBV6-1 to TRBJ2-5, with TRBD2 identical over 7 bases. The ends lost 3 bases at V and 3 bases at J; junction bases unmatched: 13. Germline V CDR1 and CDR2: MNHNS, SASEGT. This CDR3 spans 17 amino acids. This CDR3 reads CASSDVRSGRGKETQYF. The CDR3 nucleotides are TGTGCCAGCAGTGACGTCCGGTCTGGGCGGGGGAAAGAGACCCAGTACTTC.

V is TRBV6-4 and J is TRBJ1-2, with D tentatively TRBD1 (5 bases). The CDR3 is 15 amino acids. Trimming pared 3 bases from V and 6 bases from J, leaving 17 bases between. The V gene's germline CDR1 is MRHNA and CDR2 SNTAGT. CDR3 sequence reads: CASSDTNRGTDGYTF. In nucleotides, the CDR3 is TGTGCCAGCAGTGATACTAATCGTGGGACGGATGGCTACACCTTC.

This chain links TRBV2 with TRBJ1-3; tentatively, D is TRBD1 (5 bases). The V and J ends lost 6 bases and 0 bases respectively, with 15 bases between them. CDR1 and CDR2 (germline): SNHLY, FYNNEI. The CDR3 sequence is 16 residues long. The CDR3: CASRSLTASSGNTIYF. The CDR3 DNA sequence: TGTGCCAGCAGGTCCCTGACAGCGAGCTCTGGAAACACCATATATTTT.

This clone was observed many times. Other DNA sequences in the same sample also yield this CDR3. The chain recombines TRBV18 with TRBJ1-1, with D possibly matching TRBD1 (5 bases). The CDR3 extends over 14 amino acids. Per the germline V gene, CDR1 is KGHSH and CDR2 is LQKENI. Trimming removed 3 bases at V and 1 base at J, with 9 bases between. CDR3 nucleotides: TGTGCCAGCTCACCCGACAGAAAGAACACTGAAGCTTTCTTT. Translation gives CASSPDRKNTEAFF.

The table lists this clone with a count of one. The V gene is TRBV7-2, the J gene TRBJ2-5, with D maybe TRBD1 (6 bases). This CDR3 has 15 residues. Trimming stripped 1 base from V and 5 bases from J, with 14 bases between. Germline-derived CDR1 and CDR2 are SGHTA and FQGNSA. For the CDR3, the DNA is TGTGCCAGCAGCTTAGTGCAGGGGTCTTTGGAGACCCAGTACTTC. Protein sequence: CASSLVQGSLETQYF.

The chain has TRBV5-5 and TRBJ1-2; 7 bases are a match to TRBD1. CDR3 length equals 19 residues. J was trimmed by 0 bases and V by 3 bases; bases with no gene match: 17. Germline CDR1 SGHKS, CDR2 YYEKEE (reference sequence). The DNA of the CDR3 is TGTGCCAGCAGCTACCCCCGGGACAGAGTGAAGAGGGCTAACTATGGCTACACCTTC. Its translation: CASSYPRDRVKRANYGYTF.